This T cell receptor beta chain came from a study of T-cell memory formation after mild COVID-19. Points from the study as a whole: Clones shrinking from day 15 to 85 showed even CD4/CD8 mixes; later expanders tilted CD4+. CD8+ contracting clones occupied EMRA, while CD4+ ones occupied mainly CM and EM. Detection of some responders pre-infection suggested pre-existing cross-reactive memory T cells participated.

A single record per CDR3 protein comes from TCRdb applying MiXCR to the 5' RACE reads. This table has some 300,000 distinct CDR3 sequences, 20% to 25% appearing once. Of note for this clonotype: Antigen: not known.

Germline loops: CDR1 SGDLS, CDR2 YYNGEE. V was pared by 0 bases and J by 3 bases, with 15 bases between. The CDR3 is made up of 16 amino acids. V is TRBV9 and J is TRBJ1-2; possibly TRBD1 for D (5 bases). The sequence came from a man aged 18 to 29 who had mild COVID-19 (a few samples of this study predate the infection). Cell type and time point are not known. The sample consisted of PBMCs or a T cell subset sorted from them (not recorded which). In nucleotides, the CDR3 is TGTGCCAGCAGCGTAGATTCGGGGGTTTTGGACTATGGCTACACCTTC. Translation gives CASSVDSGVLDYGYTF.